Described below is a single T cell receptor (beta chain) sequence and its context. The source of the sample is a study of technical replicates of blood from a handful of donors. Only in-frame clones appear in the TCRdb table, and some are missing; sequencing was by immunoSEQ multiplex PCR. The sample lists 55,000 to 75,000 clones, about 94% occurring once. CDR3 length equals 14 residues. Germline CDR1 LGHNA, CDR2 YNFKEQ. Trimming pared 0 bases from V and 7 bases from J, leaving 12 bases between. The clonotype comes from a human donor in good health. Some clones in this sample may be carry-over from other donors' samples. The J gene is TRBJ1-1, the V gene TRBV4-2; D not certain. Specimen: PBMCs. The CDR3 region has the DNA TGTGCCAGCAGCCAAGATTTAGAGGGCCATGAAGCTTTCTTT. Protein: CASSQDLEGHEAFF.